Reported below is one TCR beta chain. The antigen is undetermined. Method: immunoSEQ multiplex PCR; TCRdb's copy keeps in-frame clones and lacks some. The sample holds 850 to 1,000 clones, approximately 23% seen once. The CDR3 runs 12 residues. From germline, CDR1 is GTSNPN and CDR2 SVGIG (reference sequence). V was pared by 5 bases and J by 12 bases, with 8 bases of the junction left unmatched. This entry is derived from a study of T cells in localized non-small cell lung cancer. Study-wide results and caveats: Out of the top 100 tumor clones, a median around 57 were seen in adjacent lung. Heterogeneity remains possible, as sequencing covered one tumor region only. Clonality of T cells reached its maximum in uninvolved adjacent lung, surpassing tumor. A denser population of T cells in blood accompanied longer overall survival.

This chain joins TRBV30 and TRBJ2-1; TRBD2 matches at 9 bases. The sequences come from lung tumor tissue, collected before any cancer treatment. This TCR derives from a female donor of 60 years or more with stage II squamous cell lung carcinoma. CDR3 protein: CAWGYAGGRQFF. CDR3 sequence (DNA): TGTGCCTGGGGATACGCGGGAGGGCGGCAGTTCTTC.